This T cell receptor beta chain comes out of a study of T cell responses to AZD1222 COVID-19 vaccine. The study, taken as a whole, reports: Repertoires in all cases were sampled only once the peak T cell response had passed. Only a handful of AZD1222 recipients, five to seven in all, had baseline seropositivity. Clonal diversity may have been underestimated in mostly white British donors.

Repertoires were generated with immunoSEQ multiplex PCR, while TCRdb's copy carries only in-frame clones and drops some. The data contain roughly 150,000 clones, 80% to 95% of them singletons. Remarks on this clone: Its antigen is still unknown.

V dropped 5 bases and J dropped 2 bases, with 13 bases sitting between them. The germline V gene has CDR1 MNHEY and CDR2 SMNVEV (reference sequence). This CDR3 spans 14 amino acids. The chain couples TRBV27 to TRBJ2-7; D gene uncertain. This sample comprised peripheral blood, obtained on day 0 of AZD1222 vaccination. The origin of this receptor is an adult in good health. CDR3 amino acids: CASSLASRAYEQYF. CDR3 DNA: TGTGCCAGCAGTCTGGCCTCTAGGGCCTACGAGCAGTACTTC.